Listed below are T cell receptor beta chains from one sample, sequenced in a study of CD8+CD57+ T cells in acquired aplastic anemia. TCRdb reprocessed the reads with MiXCR, giving one entry per CDR3 protein. The profile shows about 110,000 distinct CDR3 sequences, 40% to 65% of them singletons. The sample consisted of sorted CD4+, CD8+, or CD8+CD57+ T cells (not recorded which) from PBMCs. These receptor sequences come from a human donor in good health, serving as a control. Each CDR3 is given with its conserved first and last residue. The listing skips clone size in some rows; elsewhere it reads once, few, many or a size class.

TRBV2,-,TRBJ1-4,CASIGTSTNEKLFF
TRBV27,-,TRBJ1-1,CASRKGQENTEAFF
TRBV4-1,many,TRBJ1-1,CASSQVDTGVNTEAFF
TRBV2,many,TRBJ1-1,CASSDGGFSNTEAFF
TRBV20-1,-,TRBJ2-5,CSAVVLLTSVETQYF
TRBV27,-,TRBJ1-1,CASSIFRDNTEAFF
TRBV29-1,-,TRBJ2-7,CSVGRDTFSYEQYF
TRBV7-2,-,TRBJ1-2,CASSLISADYGYAF
TRBV12-5,-,TRBJ1-1,CASGSGQGANTEASF
TRBV29-1,once,TRBJ2-5,CSVDFLNQETQYF
TRBV10-3,-,TRBJ2-3,CAIRRAGGPPDTQYF
TRBV9,-,TRBJ2-7,CASSLTDHYEQYF
TRBV7-3,many,TRBJ2-2,CASSLQGNTGELFF
TRBV10-3,-,TRBJ1-5,CAKPSDSNQPQHF
TRBV7-8,many,TRBJ1-5,CASSEGGLKRGLNQPQHF
TRBV10-3,-,TRBJ2-6,CAIRELRGRTGANVLTF
TRBV19,many,TRBJ1-5,CASSIGDQPQHF
TRBV19,-,TRBJ2-3,CASSITGYTDTQYF
TRBV25-1,few,TRBJ2-7,CASSGGGRGPNEQYF
TRBV5-6,once,TRBJ2-5,CASSLRGGAQYF
TRBV2,-,TRBJ2-1,CASSEGIYSYNEQFF
TRBV5-5,many,TRBJ1-6,CASTFRGDDNSPLHF
TRBV29-1,-,TRBJ2-7,CSVGLASRGEQYF
TRBV5-5,many,TRBJ1-2,CASSLEWSAYGYTF
TRBV24-1,-,TRBJ1-2,CATSDRQRGYGYTF
TRBV20-1,-,TRBJ1-2,CSAIGSGASGYTF
TRBV5-1,-,TRBJ1-2,CASSLGRDYGYTF
TRBV11-1,-,TRBJ2-3,CASRQLTQGGDTQYF
TRBV20-1,many,TRBJ2-1,CSARGNSGSYNEQFF
TRBV7-2,-,TRBJ1-2,CASSLPGYEGGYTF
TRBV19,-,TRBJ1-2,CASSFRTGPNYGYTF
TRBV6-1,many,TRBJ1-5,CASSEGGRVLGNQPQHF
TRBV2,-,TRBJ1-2,CASSGTGGSDGYTF
TRBV7-3,many,TRBJ2-3,CASSPTQTHTQYF
TRBV11-2,-,TRBJ2-7,CASSLFGTSGDYEQYF
TRBV7-3,-,TRBJ1-2,CASSLSHRRLYGYTF